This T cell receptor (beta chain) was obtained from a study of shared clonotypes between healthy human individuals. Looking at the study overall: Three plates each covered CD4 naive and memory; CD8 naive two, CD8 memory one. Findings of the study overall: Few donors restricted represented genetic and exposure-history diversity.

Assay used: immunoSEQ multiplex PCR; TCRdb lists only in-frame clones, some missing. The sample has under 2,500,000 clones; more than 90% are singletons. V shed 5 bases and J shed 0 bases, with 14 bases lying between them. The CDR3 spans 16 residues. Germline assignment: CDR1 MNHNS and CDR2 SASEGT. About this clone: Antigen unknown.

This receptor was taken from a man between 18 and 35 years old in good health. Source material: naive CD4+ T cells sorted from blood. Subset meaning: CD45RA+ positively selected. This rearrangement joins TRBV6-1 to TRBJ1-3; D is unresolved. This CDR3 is CASSQGSLFSGNTIYF. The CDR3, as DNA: TGTGCCAGCAGTCAAGGGTCGCTCTTCTCTGGAAACACCATATATTTT.